This TCR beta chain stems from a study of identical twins. V was pared by 2 bases and J by 3 bases, with 8 bases between. From germline, CDR1 is MNHEY and CDR2 SMNVEV (reference sequence). The CDR3 has 13 residues. TCRdb independently ran MiXCR on the 5' RACE reads; one entry per CDR3 protein. This table holds a few hundred thousand distinct CDR3 sequences, approximately 10% found once. The TCR was taken from a woman aged 50 to 60 in good health. The rearrangement joins TRBV27 to TRBJ2-7; no clear D. Sequenced: naive T cells sorted from blood. CDR3 protein: CASSLGPIYEQYF. In DNA form, the CDR3 reads TGTGCCAGCAGTTTAGGCCCCATCTACGAGCAGTACTTC.